This T cell receptor (beta chain) was retrieved from a study of T cell clones after liver transplantation. Study-wide context: TCRbeta sequencing after a pre-transplant mixed lymphocyte reaction identified graft-donor-reactive clones, later tracked in post-transplant blood. Pre-transplant mixed lymphocyte reactions yielded third-party-reactive TCRbeta sequences as comparators for graft-donor-reactive sequences. Study results and caveats: Migration into the graft, not deletion, may explain lost graft donor-reactive T cells.

Remarks on this clone: As yet, its antigen is unknown.

TCRdb's copy holds only in-frame clones and misses some; the assay was immunoSEQ multiplex PCR. The table includes about 15,000 clones, approximately 91% detected once. V gave up 1 base and J gave up 6 bases, with 9 bases separating them. Germline CDR1 reads MNHEY; CDR2 reads SMNVEV (reference sequence). The CDR3 totals 13 residues. Material: CD8+ T cells from blood, obtained before liver transplant. The sequence came from a human donor who received a liver transplant. The chain employs TRBV27 and TRBJ1-2; D might be TRBD1 (5 bases). CDR3 sequence: CASSLWQGNGYTF. CDR3 bases: TGTGCCAGCAGTTTATGGCAGGGAAATGGCTACACCTTC.